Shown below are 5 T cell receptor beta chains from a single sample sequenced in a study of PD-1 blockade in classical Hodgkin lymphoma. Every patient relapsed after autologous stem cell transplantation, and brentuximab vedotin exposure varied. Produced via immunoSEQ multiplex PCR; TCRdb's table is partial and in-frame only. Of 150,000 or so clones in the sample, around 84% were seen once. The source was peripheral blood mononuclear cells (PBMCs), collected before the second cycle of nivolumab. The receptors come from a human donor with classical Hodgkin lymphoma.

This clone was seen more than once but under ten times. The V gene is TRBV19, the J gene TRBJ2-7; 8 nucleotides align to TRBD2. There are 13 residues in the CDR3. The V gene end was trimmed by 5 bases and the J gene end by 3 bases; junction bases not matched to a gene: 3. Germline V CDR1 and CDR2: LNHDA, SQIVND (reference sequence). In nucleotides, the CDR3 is TGTGCCAGTAGTGCGGGACTAGGCTACGAGCAGTACTTC. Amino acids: CASSAGLGYEQYF.

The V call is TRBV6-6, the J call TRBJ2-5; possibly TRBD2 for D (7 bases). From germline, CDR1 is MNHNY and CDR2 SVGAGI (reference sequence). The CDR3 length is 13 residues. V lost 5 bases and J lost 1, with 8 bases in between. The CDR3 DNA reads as TGTGCCAGCAGTCGGGGGGCCCAAGAGACCCAGTACTTC. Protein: CASSRGAQETQYF.

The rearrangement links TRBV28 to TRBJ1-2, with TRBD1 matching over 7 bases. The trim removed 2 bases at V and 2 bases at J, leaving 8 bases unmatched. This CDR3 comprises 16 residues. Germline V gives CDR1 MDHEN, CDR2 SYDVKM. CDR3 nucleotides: TGTGCCAGCAGTTTACCGAGACAGGGACAGAACTATGGCTACACCTTC. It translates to CASSLPRQGQNYGYTF.

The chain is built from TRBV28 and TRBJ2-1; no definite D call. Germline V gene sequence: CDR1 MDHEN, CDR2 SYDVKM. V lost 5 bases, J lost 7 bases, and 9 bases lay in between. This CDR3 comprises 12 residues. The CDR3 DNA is TGTGCCAGCAGTCCGCGACTGAATGAGCAGTTCTTC. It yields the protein CASSPRLNEQFF.

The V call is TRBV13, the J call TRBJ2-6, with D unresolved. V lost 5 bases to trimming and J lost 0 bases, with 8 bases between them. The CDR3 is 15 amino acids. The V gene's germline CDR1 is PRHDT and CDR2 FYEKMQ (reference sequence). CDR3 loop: CASSRPGSGANVLTF. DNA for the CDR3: TGTGCCAGCAGCCGACCGGGCTCTGGGGCCAACGTCCTGACTTTC.